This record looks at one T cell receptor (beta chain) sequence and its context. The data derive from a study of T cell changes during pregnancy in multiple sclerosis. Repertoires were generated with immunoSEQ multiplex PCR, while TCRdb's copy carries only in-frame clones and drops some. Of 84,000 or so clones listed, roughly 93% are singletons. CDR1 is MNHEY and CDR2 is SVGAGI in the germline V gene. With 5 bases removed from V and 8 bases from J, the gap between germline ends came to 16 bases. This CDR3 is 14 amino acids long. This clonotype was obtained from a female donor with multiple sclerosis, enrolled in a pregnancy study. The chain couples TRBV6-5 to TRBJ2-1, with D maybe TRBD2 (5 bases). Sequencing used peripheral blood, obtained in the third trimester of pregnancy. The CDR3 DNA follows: TGTGCCAGCAGTACCACTCGGGGTGTCGATGAGCAGTTCTTC. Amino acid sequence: CASSTTRGVDEQFF.